One sample yielded the 26 T cell receptor beta chains listed below, sequenced in a study of vaccination and CD4 T cells after COVID-19. Treatment reported: 10-day PBMC culture with coronavirus spike peptide pools or control peptides (ViraFEST assay). Their antigen targets remain unknown. Sequencing of cultured CD4+ T cell DNA used the Oncomine TCR Beta short-read assay. MiXCR, applied by TCRdb to the PCR reads, yields one record per CDR3 protein. The sample lists about 21,000 distinct CDR3 sequences, 35% to 40% occurring once. Source: CD4+ T cells from blood, cultured in vitro, taken before SARS-CoV-2 vaccination. These receptors were collected from a human donor who had recovered from COVID-19.

CDR3 bases: TGTGCCAGCAGGGGATGGGGCGGATCCACAGATACGCAGTATTTT. It translates to CASRGWGGSTDTQYF. This chain connects TRBV7-9 to TRBJ2-3, with a tentative D call TRBD1 (5 bases). Trimming left V 6 bases short and J 2 bases short, with 15 bases between. The CDR3 extends over 15 amino acids. Germline CDR1 SEHNR, CDR2 FQNEAQ (reference sequence).

The CDR3, as DNA: TGTGCCACCAGTGATGGCGGATCGGCTCAGCCCCAGCATTTT. It specifies CATSDGGSAQPQHF. The V and J genes are TRBV24-1 and TRBJ1-5; D remains ambiguous. Germline CDR1 KGHDR, CDR2 SFDVKD. The CDR3 is 14 amino acids. The V end was cut by 3 bases, the J end by 6 bases, with 11 bases between.

This clonotype turned up a few times. The rearrangement uses TRBV19 and TRBJ2-7; no clear D. This CDR3 is built from 13 residues. Germline V gene data show CDR1 as LNHDA and CDR2 as SQIVND (reference sequence). V gave up 5 bases and J gave up 0 bases, with 8 bases separating them. The CDR3 sequence is CASSRDNSYEQYF. The CDR3 DNA is TGTGCCAGTAGTCGCGACAACTCCTACGAGCAGTACTTC.

This chain links TRBV6-2 or TRBV6-3 with TRBJ1-2; the D gene is possibly TRBD1 (5 bases). The CDR3 is 13 amino acids. V lost 4 bases, J lost 1 base, and 7 bases lay in between. In germline, CDR1 is MNHEY, CDR2 SVGEGT. The CDR3 spells CASSWGNNYGYTF. The DNA for the CDR3 is TGTGCCAGCAGTTGGGGGAATAACTATGGCTACACCTTC.

The V call is TRBV19, the J call TRBJ1-2, with 12 bases that match TRBD1. J was trimmed by 7 bases and V by 5 bases; bases with no gene match: 11. This CDR3 region has 16 residues. Germline V gene sequence: CDR1 LNHDA, CDR2 SQIVND (reference sequence). CDR3: CASSPTGTGGERGYTF. The CDR3 DNA reads as TGTGCCAGTAGTCCGACCGGGACAGGGGGCGAACGTGGCTACACCTTC.

The chain combines TRBV6-1 with TRBJ2-4, with 7 bases lining up with TRBD1. The CDR3 is 14 amino acids. In germline, CDR1 is MNHNS, CDR2 SASEGT. V shed 5 bases, J shed 0 bases, and the junction held 1 base outside the gene matches. DNA for the CDR3: TGTGCCAGCAGTAACAGGGGAGCCAAAAACATTCAGTACTTC. As protein: CASSNRGAKNIQYF.

The V and J genes are TRBV5-4 and TRBJ1-1; 8 nucleotides line up with TRBD1. In germline, CDR1 is SGHNT, CDR2 YYREEE (reference sequence). The V segment lost 3 bases and the J segment 8 bases; nucleotides outside the gene matches: 6. CDR3 size: 13 residues. This chain's CDR3 is CASSSGQGKEAFF. CDR3 nucleotides: TGTGCCAGCAGCTCCGGACAGGGAAAGGAAGCTTTCTTT.

The V and J genes are TRBV15 and TRBJ1-5; D is possibly TRBD1 (5 bases). Germline loops: CDR1 LNHNV, CDR2 YYDKDF (reference sequence). This CDR3 contains 16 residues. V lost 3 bases and J lost 5, with 17 bases in between. The CDR3 sequence is CATSRGWGGEDQPQHF. CDR3 coding DNA: TGTGCCACCAGCAGGGGGTGGGGAGGGGAGGATCAGCCCCAGCATTTT. Combining the CDR3 with reference TRBV15 and TRBJ1-5 gives the whole variable domain DAMVIQNPRYQVTQFGKPVTLSCSQTLNHNVMYWYQQKSSQAPKLLFHYYDKDFNNEADTPDNFQSRRPNTSFCFLDIRSPGLGDTAMYLCATSRGWGGEDQPQHFGDGTRLSIL.

This chain joins TRBV9 and TRBJ2-1; possibly TRBD2 for D (7 bases). V gave up 4 bases and J gave up 7 bases, with 15 bases separating them. The CDR3 covers 14 residues. Looked up from germline, CDR1 is SGDLS and CDR2 is YYNGEE. The CDR3 DNA reads TGTGCCAGCAGCTCAGCGGGGCAGGGGAATGAGCAGTTCTTC. The encoded protein is CASSSAGQGNEQFF.

This clonotype was counted between two and nine times. V and J are TRBV11-3 and TRBJ2-3; D is unresolved. Deletions cut 1 base from V and 0 bases from J, with 5 bases between. Germline values: CDR1 SGHNT, CDR2 YENEEA. The length of the CDR3 is 14 residues. CDR3 sequence reads: CASSLGRSTDTQYF. CDR3 in DNA: TGTGCCAGCAGCTTAGGGCGGAGCACAGATACGCAGTATTTT. Supplemented by reference TRBV11-3 and TRBJ2-3, the full variable domain reads EAGVVQSPRYKIIEKKQPVAFWCNPISGHNTLYWYLQNLGQGPELLIRYENEEAVDDSQLPKDRFSAERLKGVDSTLKIQPAELGDSAVYLCASSLGRSTDTQYFGPGTRLTVL.

This clonotype was detected only a few times. This sequence joins TRBV7-9 and TRBJ1-3, with 11 bases that match TRBD1. Germline CDR1 reads SEHNR; CDR2 reads FQNEAQ (reference sequence). This CDR3 spans 16 amino acids. V shed 5 bases, J shed 4 bases, and the junction held 7 bases outside the gene matches. Here the CDR3 DNA reads TGTGCCAGCAGCCTTTCCGGGACAGGGGGAGGAAACACCATATATTTT. This gives the protein CASSLSGTGGGNTIYF.

V usage is TRBV12-3 or TRBV12-4 and J usage is TRBJ2-5; D is unclear. This CDR3 has 12 residues. Trimming stripped 5 bases from V and 4 bases from J, with 8 bases between. The CDR3 region has the DNA TGTGCCAGCAGTAAGGCCGCAGAGACCCAGTACTTC. Translation: CASSKAAETQYF.

The rearrangement uses TRBV7-6 and TRBJ2-5, with 13 positions matching TRBD2. This CDR3 has 17 amino acids. Germline CDR1 reads SGHVS; CDR2 reads FNYEAQ. V shed 5 bases and J 0 bases; nucleotides not matched to a gene: 6. The CDR3 DNA is TGTGCCAGCAGCCTGTTGGGACTAGCGGGATACCAAGAGACCCAGTACTTC. It encodes CASSLLGLAGYQETQYF.

The V and J genes are TRBV5-4 and TRBJ1-1, with unresolved D. V was clipped by 0 bases and J by 7 bases, with 13 bases between them. The CDR3 sequence is 14 residues long. The germline CDR1 and CDR2 sequences are SGHNT and YYREEE (reference sequence). CDR3 region: CASSLEGDGREAFF. The CDR3, as DNA: TGTGCCAGCAGCTTGGAGGGCGATGGCCGTGAAGCTTTCTTT.

The chain recombines TRBV6-2 or TRBV6-3 with TRBJ2-1, with TRBD2 as a possible D gene (6 bases). From germline, CDR1 is MNHEY and CDR2 SVGEGT. The germline V and J ends were trimmed by 4 bases and 8 bases, with 21 bases remaining between them. The CDR3 is 16 amino acids. The CDR3 protein is CASSLPLAPSTDEQFF. The CDR3 coding sequence is TGTGCCAGCAGTTTGCCCCTAGCGCCGAGTACAGATGAGCAGTTCTTC.

The J gene is TRBJ1-1, the V gene TRBV20-1; D not certain. Trimming took 3 bases from V and 1 from J, leaving 15 bases between them. Germline CDR1 DFQATT, CDR2 SNEGSKA (reference sequence). The CDR3 spans 15 residues. CDR3 DNA: TGCAGTGCTAGTCAATGGCAAGCAGGGAACACTGAAGCTTTCTTT. It specifies CSASQWQAGNTEAFF.

This chain joins TRBV7-9 and TRBJ1-1; weak D call: TRBD1 (5 bases). Germline loops: CDR1 SEHNR, CDR2 FQNEAQ (reference sequence). Trimming shortened V by 0 bases and J by 0 bases, and 8 bases separated the two germline ends. The CDR3 consists of 15 residues. The CDR3 region has the DNA TGTGCCAGCAGCTTAGCGGGACGGTTGAACACTGAAGCTTTCTTT. This translates into CASSLAGRLNTEAFF.

CDR3 in DNA: TGTGCCAGCAGCTTATCACTAGCATCAGATACGCAGTATTTT. It translates to CASSLSLASDTQYF. The chain employs TRBV7-2 and TRBJ2-3; D perhaps matches TRBD2 (6 bases). V shed 2 bases and J shed 4 bases, with 10 bases lying between them. CDR1 SGHTA and CDR2 FQGNSA come from the germline V gene. The CDR3 length is 14 residues.

This clonotype ranks as medium-sized. This chain joins TRBV20-1 and TRBJ1-5; no firm D call. Germline lookup yields CDR1 DFQATT and CDR2 SNEGSKA (reference sequence). This CDR3 has 14 residues. Trimming took 3 bases from V and 0 from J, leaving 9 bases between them. The CDR3 region is CSARRPYSNQPQHF. The CDR3 DNA is TGCAGTGCTAGGCGACCTTATAGCAATCAGCCCCAGCATTTT.

The chain combines TRBV19 with TRBJ1-6; the D gene is possibly TRBD1 (6 bases). Trimming pared 3 bases from V and 0 bases from J, leaving 6 bases between. The CDR3 has 15 amino acids. CDR1 and CDR2 (germline): LNHDA, SQIVND (reference sequence). The CDR3 DNA reads TGTGCCAGTAGTATCAGGGGCTCCTATAATTCACCCCTCCACTTT. Amino acids: CASSIRGSYNSPLHF.

The sample holds a few counts of this clonotype. The CDR3 nucleotides read TGTGCCAGCAGTCCGTTCAGCACCGGGGAGCTGTTTTTT. This translates into CASSPFSTGELFF. This chain uses TRBV6-1 with TRBJ2-2, with D uncertain. Germline V gene sequence: CDR1 MNHNS, CDR2 SASEGT. The ends were cut back, 5 bases at V and 4 bases at J, with 8 bases in the middle. The length of the CDR3 is 13 residues.

This clonotype showed up just a few times. This chain connects TRBV6-2 or TRBV6-3 to TRBJ2-6; D is possibly TRBD1 or TRBD2 (6 bases each). CDR1 and CDR2 from the germline V gene are MNHEY and SVGEGT. Deletions cut 8 bases from V and 0 bases from J, with 14 bases between. The CDR3 totals 16 residues. Here the CDR3 DNA reads TGTGCCAGCGTGACGGGGGCTTTCTCTGGGGCCAACGTCCTGACTTTC. Residues: CASVTGAFSGANVLTF.

The chain joins TRBV6-1 to TRBJ2-2; D gene ambiguous. In germline, CDR1 is MNHNS, CDR2 SASEGT. V lost 5 bases, J lost 5 bases, and 15 bases lay in between. The CDR3 totals 15 residues. CDR3 DNA: TGTGCCAGCAGTCCCGGACGGGCAGAGACCGGGGAGCTGTTTTTT. Its translation: CASSPGRAETGELFF.

Worth noting for this clonotype: The junction and the germline gene differ at one end; a read error may be behind it. The rearrangement uses TRBV30 and TRBJ1-2; D may be TRBD1 (5 bases). Per germline, CDR1 GTSNPN and CDR2 SVGIG (reference sequence). The CDR3 length is 15 residues. The CDR3 protein is CAWSVGLRADYGYAF. In DNA, the CDR3 is TGTGCCTGGAGTGTAGGACTCAGGGCTGACTATGGCTACGCCTTC.

The chain links TRBV7-8 to TRBJ1-1; the D is unclear. Trimming cost V 1 base and J 1 base, with 13 bases left between them. This CDR3 is built from 16 residues. The germline CDR1 and CDR2 sequences are SGHVS and FQNEAQ. As DNA, the CDR3 is TGTGCCAGCAGCTTAGTTTTCGGACGGGAGAACACTGAAGCTTTCTTT. Protein product: CASSLVFGRENTEAFF. Supplemented by reference TRBV7-8 and TRBJ1-1, the full variable domain reads GAGVSQSPRYKVAKRGQDVALRCDPISGHVSLFWYQQALGQGPEFLTYFQNEAQLDKSGLPSDRFFAERPEGSVSTLKIQRTQQEDSAVYLCASSLVFGRENTEAFFGQGTRLTVV.

The chain uses TRBV6-2 or TRBV6-3 and TRBJ1-1; a possible D gene is TRBD1 (5 bases). CDR1 MNHEY and CDR2 SVGEGT come from the germline V gene. The CDR3 runs to 16 residues. The V end was cut by 0 bases, the J end by 0 bases, with 11 bases between. The CDR3 DNA follows: TGTGCCAGCAGTTACTCGTTGGGGGGATTGAACACTGAAGCTTTCTTT. Translated: CASSYSLGGLNTEAFF.